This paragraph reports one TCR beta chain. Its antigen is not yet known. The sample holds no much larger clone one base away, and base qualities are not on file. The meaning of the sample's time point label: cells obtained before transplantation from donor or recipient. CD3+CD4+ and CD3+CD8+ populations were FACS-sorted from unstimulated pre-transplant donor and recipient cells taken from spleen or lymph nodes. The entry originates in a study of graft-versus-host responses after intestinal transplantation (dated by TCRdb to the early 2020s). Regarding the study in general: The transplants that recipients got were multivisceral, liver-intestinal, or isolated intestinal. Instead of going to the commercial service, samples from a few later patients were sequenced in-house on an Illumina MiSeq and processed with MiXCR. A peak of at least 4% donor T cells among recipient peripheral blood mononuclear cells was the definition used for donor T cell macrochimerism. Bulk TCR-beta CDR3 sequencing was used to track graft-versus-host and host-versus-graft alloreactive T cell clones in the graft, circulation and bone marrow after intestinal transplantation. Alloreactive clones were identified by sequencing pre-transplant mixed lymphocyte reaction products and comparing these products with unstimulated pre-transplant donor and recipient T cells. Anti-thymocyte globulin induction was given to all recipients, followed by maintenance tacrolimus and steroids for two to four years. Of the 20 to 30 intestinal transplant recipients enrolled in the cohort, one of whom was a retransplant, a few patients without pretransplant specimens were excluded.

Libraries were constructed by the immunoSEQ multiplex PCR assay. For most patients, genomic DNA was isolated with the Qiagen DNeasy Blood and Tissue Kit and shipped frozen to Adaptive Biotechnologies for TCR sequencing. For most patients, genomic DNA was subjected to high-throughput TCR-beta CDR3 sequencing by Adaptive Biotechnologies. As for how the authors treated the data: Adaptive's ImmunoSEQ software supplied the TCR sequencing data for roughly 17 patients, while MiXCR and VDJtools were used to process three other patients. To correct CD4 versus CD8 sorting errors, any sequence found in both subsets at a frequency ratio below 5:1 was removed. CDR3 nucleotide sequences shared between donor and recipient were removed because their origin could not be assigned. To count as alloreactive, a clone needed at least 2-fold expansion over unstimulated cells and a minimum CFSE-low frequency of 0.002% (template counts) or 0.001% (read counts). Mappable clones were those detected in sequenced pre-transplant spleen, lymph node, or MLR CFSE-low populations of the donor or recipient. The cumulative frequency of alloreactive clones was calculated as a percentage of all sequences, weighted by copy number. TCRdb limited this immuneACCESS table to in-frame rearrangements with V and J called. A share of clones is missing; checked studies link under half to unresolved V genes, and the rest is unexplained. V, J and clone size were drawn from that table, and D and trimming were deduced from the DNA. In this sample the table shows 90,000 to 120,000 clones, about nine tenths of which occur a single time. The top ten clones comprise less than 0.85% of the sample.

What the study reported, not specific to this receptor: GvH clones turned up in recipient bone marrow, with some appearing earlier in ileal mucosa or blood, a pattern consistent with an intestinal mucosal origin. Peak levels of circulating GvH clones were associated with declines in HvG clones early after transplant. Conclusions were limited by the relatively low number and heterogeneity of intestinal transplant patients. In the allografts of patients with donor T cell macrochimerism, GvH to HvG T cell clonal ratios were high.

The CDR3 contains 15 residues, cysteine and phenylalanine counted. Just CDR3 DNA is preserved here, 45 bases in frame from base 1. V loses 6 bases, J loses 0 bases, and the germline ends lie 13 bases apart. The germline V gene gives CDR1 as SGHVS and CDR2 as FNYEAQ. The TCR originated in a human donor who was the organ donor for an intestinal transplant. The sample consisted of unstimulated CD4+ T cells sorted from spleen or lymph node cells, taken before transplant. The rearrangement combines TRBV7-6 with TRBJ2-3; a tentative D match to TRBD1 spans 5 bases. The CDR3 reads CASSPTVSSTDTQYF. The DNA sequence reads TGTGCCAGCAGTCCGACAGTGAGTAGCACAGATACGCAGTATTTT.